Each of the 29 T cell receptor beta chains below was sequenced from the same sample in a study of shared clonotypes between healthy human individuals. CD45RO negativity and positive selection for CCR7 defined naive CD8 cells, a population that excluded terminally differentiated effector memory CD45RA+ cells. Produced via immunoSEQ multiplex PCR; TCRdb's table is partial and in-frame only. Seen here are some 2 million clones, about 95% observed once, and the top ten hold roughly 1.1%. Sequencing input: naive CD8+ T cells sorted from blood. The receptors come from a man younger than 35 in good health.

This sequence joins TRBV28 and TRBJ1-2; possibly TRBD1 for D (5 bases). With 3 bases removed from V and 0 bases from J, the gap between germline ends came to 11 bases. The CDR3 is made up of 15 amino acids. Germline loops: CDR1 MDHEN, CDR2 SYDVKM. DNA for the CDR3: TGTGCCAGCAGTTTCCTGGACAATACTAACTATGGCTACACCTTC. This encodes CASSFLDNTNYGYTF.

The genes are TRBV11-2 and TRBJ1-4, with no clear D. V gave up 2 bases and J gave up 4 bases, with 11 bases separating them. This CDR3 is 15 amino acids long. Germline values: CDR1 SGHAT, CDR2 FQNNGV. The DNA for the CDR3 is TGTGCCAGCAGCTTATCGGTAGGGCGTAATGAAAAACTGTTTTTT. Residues: CASSLSVGRNEKLFF.

J is TRBJ2-2 and V is TRBV5-6, with a possible D match to TRBD1 (8 bases). CDR1 and CDR2 from the germline V gene are SGHDT and YYEEEE. The CDR3 sequence is 16 residues long. V was clipped by 3 bases and J by 6 bases, with 18 bases between them. CDR3 sequence: CASSYSRTGRAGELFF. CDR3 nucleotide sequence: TGTGCCAGCAGCTACTCCCGGACAGGGAGGGCCGGGGAGCTGTTTTTT.

This clone was seen once. The chain couples TRBV5-6 to TRBJ2-5, with a possible D match to TRBD1 (6 bases). This CDR3 contains 15 residues. Trimming removed 0 bases from V and 4 bases from J, with 13 bases in between. Looked up from germline, CDR1 is SGHDT and CDR2 is YYEEEE. The CDR3 sequence: CASSLGQEWGETQYF. The CDR3 DNA is TGTGCCAGCAGCTTGGGACAGGAGTGGGGAGAGACCCAGTACTTC.

The chain uses TRBV19 and TRBJ2-5; the match to TRBD1 covers 9 bases. This CDR3 has 13 residues. V shed 5 bases, J shed 5 bases, and the junction held 3 bases outside the gene matches. Germline CDR1 and CDR2: LNHDA and SQIVND (reference sequence). The CDR3 is CASSATGGETQYF. The CDR3 DNA follows: TGTGCCAGTAGTGCGACAGGGGGGGAGACCCAGTACTTC.

This sequence joins TRBV7-9 and TRBJ1-2; 8 nucleotides line up with TRBD1. Germline V gene sequence: CDR1 SEHNR, CDR2 FQNEAQ (reference sequence). V was pared by 4 bases and J by 5 bases, with 12 bases of the junction left unmatched. The CDR3 is 16 residues long. CDR3 loop: CASSYEPQGEGYGYTF. CDR3 sequence (DNA): TGTGCCAGCAGCTACGAACCACAGGGGGAGGGGTATGGCTACACCTTC.

The gene calls are TRBV27 and TRBJ2-7; TRBD1 or TRBD2 may be the D gene (5 bases each). Germline assignment: CDR1 MNHEY and CDR2 SMNVEV (reference sequence). The ends were cut back, 3 bases at V and 1 base at J, with 13 bases in the middle. The CDR3 is made up of 15 amino acids. This chain's CDR3 is CASSFHGTLSYEQYF. In nucleotides, the CDR3 is TGTGCCAGCAGTTTTCACGGGACCCTTTCCTACGAGCAGTACTTC.

This clone has only one observation. The chain links TRBV30 to TRBJ2-5; TRBD1 aligns across 8 bases. Germline CDR1 is GTSNPN and CDR2 is SVGIG (reference sequence). The CDR3 has 15 amino acids. Losses at the gene ends were 1 base for V and 4 bases for J; bases not matched to a gene: 8. This CDR3 reads CAWSGPPDRAETQYF. In DNA form, the CDR3 reads TGTGCCTGGAGTGGCCCCCCGGACAGGGCAGAGACCCAGTACTTC.

In this sample, this clone turned up once. V usage is TRBV11-2 and J usage is TRBJ1-2; unclear D gene. The germline V and J ends were trimmed by 1 base and 4 bases, with 10 bases remaining between them. CDR3 size: 14 residues. The V gene's germline CDR1 is SGHAT and CDR2 FQNNGV. The DNA of the CDR3 is TGTGCCAGCAGCTTAGCCGGGCAGAGCTATGGCTACACCTTC. This encodes CASSLAGQSYGYTF.

CDR3 loop: CASSSALGTSYYEQYF. CDR3 sequence (DNA): TGTGCCAGCAGCTCAGCCCTCGGGACTTCCTACTACGAGCAGTACTTC. This rearrangement joins TRBV11-2 to TRBJ2-7; D is possibly TRBD2 (6 bases). Trimming stripped 4 bases from V and 3 bases from J, with 19 bases between. This CDR3 contains 16 residues. Germline CDR1 and CDR2: SGHAT and FQNNGV.

The rearrangement joins TRBV5-1 to TRBJ2-3; D may correspond to TRBD1 or TRBD2 (5 bases each). V was pared by 2 bases and J by 0 bases, with 13 bases between. CDR3 size: 16 residues. CDR1 is SGHRS, CDR2 YFSETQ, per germline. CDR3 sequence: CASSFEWDGSTDTQYF. CDR3 DNA: TGCGCCAGCAGCTTTGAATGGGACGGCAGCACAGATACGCAGTATTTT.

The chain links TRBV10-1 to TRBJ2-1; 7 nucleotides match TRBD2. The CDR3 has 14 residues. The germline CDR1 and CDR2 sequences are WNHNN and SYGVQD (reference sequence). The V and J ends lost 4 bases and 6 bases, in that order; junction bases with no gene match: 6. As DNA, the CDR3 is TGCGCCAGCAGTGCTAGCGGAGGAGGCAATGAGCAGTTCTTC. It is translated as CASSASGGGNEQFF.

The chain employs TRBV7-3 and TRBJ2-2; D is ambiguous. Looked up from germline, CDR1 is SGHTA and CDR2 is FQGTGA. Trimming took 4 bases from V and 8 from J, leaving 11 bases between them. This CDR3 contains 13 residues. CDR3 loop: CASSSLPGGELFF. The CDR3 DNA reads TGTGCCAGCAGCTCCCTGCCCGGAGGGGAGCTGTTTTTT.

V and J are TRBV27 and TRBJ2-7; 10 bases are shared with TRBD1. The CDR3 contains 13 residues. Per germline, CDR1 MNHEY and CDR2 SMNVEV (reference sequence). Losses at the gene ends were 7 bases for V and 3 bases for J; bases not matched to a gene: 3. This chain's CDR3 is CASKGTGVYEQYF. Here the CDR3 DNA reads TGTGCCAGCAAAGGGACAGGGGTCTACGAGCAGTACTTC.

The gene calls are TRBV9 and TRBJ1-3; no clear D gene. This CDR3 has 16 residues. The ends were cut back, 0 bases at V and 1 base at J, with 11 bases in the middle. Germline assignment: CDR1 SGDLS and CDR2 YYNGEE. As DNA, the CDR3 is TGTGCCAGCAGCGTAGACCCCGGACGTTCTGGAAACACCATATATTTT. Translation gives CASSVDPGRSGNTIYF.

The J gene is TRBJ1-1, the V gene TRBV10-2, with D perhaps TRBD1 (5 bases). This CDR3 is built from 15 residues. Trimming took off 6 bases at V and 1 base at J, with 15 bases between the two ends. The germline V gene encodes CDR1 WSHSY and CDR2 SAAADI. CDR3 loop: CASSDEGLGNTEAFF. CDR3 DNA sequence: TGCGCCAGCAGCGACGAGGGGCTGGGGAACACTGAAGCTTTCTTT.

The chain couples TRBV4-1 to TRBJ2-3; no firm D call. This CDR3 is 15 amino acids long. V was cut by 3 bases and J by 0 bases, with 10 bases left in between. Germline CDR1 is MGHRA and CDR2 is YSYEKL. The CDR3 here is CASSHRTDSTDTQYF. As DNA, the CDR3 is TGCGCCAGCAGCCACCGGACGGACAGCACAGATACGCAGTATTTT.

The chain employs TRBV6-6 and TRBJ1-2; D is uncertain. The CDR3 covers 14 residues. Deletions cut 2 bases from V and 2 bases from J, with 9 bases between. CDR1 and CDR2 (germline): MNHNY, SVGAGI (reference sequence). Here the CDR3 reads CASSYARTNYGYTF. CDR3 DNA sequence: TGTGCCAGCAGTTACGCCAGGACGAACTATGGCTACACCTTC.

The chain uses TRBV11-2 and TRBJ2-7; D is tentatively TRBD1 or TRBD2 (5 bases each). Germline CDR1 is SGHAT and CDR2 is FQNNGV. The CDR3 loop spans 14 amino acids. Trimming left V 6 bases short and J 0 bases short, with 12 bases between. CDR3 sequence (DNA): TGTGCCAGCAGTTATACTAGGGGCTCCTACGAGCAGTACTTC. Translated, it gives CASSYTRGSYEQYF.

The chain combines TRBV9 with TRBJ2-7; a possible D gene is TRBD2 (5 bases). The germline V gene encodes CDR1 SGDLS and CDR2 YYNGEE. This CDR3 region has 17 residues. The ends were cut back, 0 bases at V and 2 bases at J, with 18 bases in the middle. Here the CDR3 reads CASSVDGGLGSPYEQYF. The CDR3 region has the DNA TGTGCCAGCAGCGTAGATGGCGGGTTAGGCTCCCCCTACGAGCAGTACTTC. Full variable domain (remainder filled in from reference TRBV9 and TRBJ2-7): DSGVTQTPKHLITATGQRVTLRCSPRSGDLSVYWYQQSLDQGLQFLIQYYNGEERAKGNILERFSAQQFPDLHSELNLSSLELGDSALYFCASSVDGGLGSPYEQYFGPGTRLTVT.

The chain joins TRBV7-3 to TRBJ2-2, with a weak D call TRBD2 (5 bases). Trimming took 8 bases from V and 0 from J, leaving 13 bases between them. This CDR3 comprises 15 residues. Germline CDR1 is SGHTA and CDR2 is FQGTGA. The CDR3 loop reads CASCKEGPNTGELFF. CDR3 sequence (DNA): TGTGCCAGCTGTAAAGAGGGCCCGAACACCGGGGAGCTGTTTTTT.

As concerns this clone: The same CDR3 arises from other DNA sequences in this sample as well. The chain uses TRBV9 and TRBJ2-3; 10 bases are shared with TRBD2. This CDR3 has 16 residues. Germline V gene sequence: CDR1 SGDLS, CDR2 YYNGEE. Trimming cost V 0 bases and J 1 base; bases outside gene matches: 2. The CDR3 bases are TGTGCCAGCAGCGTAGGGCTAGCGGGGGGCACAGATACGCAGTATTTT. It codes for CASSVGLAGGTDTQYF. Together with reference TRBV9 and TRBJ2-3, the CDR3 gives the full variable domain: DSGVTQTPKHLITATGQRVTLRCSPRSGDLSVYWYQQSLDQGLQFLIQYYNGEERAKGNILERFSAQQFPDLHSELNLSSLELGDSALYFCASSVGLAGGTDTQYFGPGTRLTVL.

J is TRBJ2-3 and V is TRBV7-2; 11 nucleotides match TRBD1. This CDR3 region has 19 residues. V trimming: 7 bases; J trimming: 3 bases; junction bases outside the gene matches: 18. Germline V lookup: CDR1 SGHTA, CDR2 FQGNSA. This CDR3 is CASTYGTGGRGAVTDTQYF. The CDR3 DNA follows: TGTGCCAGCACCTACGGGACAGGGGGAAGGGGGGCTGTAACAGATACGCAGTATTTT.

This chain uses TRBV11-2 with TRBJ2-7; D is possibly TRBD1 (6 bases). The CDR3 runs 15 residues. CDR1 is SGHAT, CDR2 FQNNGV, per germline. V gave up 4 bases and J gave up 3 bases, with 16 bases separating them. DNA for the CDR3: TGTGCCAGCAGCTGGGGACACGGACCGATCTACGAGCAGTACTTC. It codes for CASSWGHGPIYEQYF.

This chain uses TRBV7-8 with TRBJ2-1; tentative D call: TRBD2 (5 bases). The V end was cut by 1 base, the J end by 10 bases, with 11 bases between. CDR1 and CDR2 (germline): SGHVS, FQNEAQ. The CDR3 has 13 amino acids. In DNA form, the CDR3 reads TGTGCCAGCAGCTTAGATTCAGGACTCGAGCAGTTCTTC. Translating gives CASSLDSGLEQFF.

J is TRBJ2-7 and V is TRBV4-3; a possible D gene is TRBD2 (7 bases). The germline CDR1 and CDR2 sequences are LGHNA and YSLEER. This CDR3 spans 15 amino acids. Trimming shortened V by 2 bases and J by 2 bases, and 13 bases separated the two germline ends. The CDR3 is CASSQQGGATYEQYF. The DNA of the CDR3 is TGCGCCAGCAGCCAACAAGGGGGGGCTACCTACGAGCAGTACTTC.

This clone was counted a few times. This rearrangement joins TRBV18 to TRBJ1-2, with 7 bases matching TRBD1. J lost 4 bases, V lost 1 base, and 9 bases had no gene match. This CDR3 spans 16 amino acids. Germline-derived CDR1 and CDR2 are KGHSH and LQKENI. CDR3 in DNA: TGTGCCAGCTCACCACTGGAAACAGGGGTGTCCTATGGCTACACCTTC. Translated, it gives CASSPLETGVSYGYTF.

This clone showed up just once. The chain links TRBV2 to TRBJ1-2; D might be TRBD1 (6 bases). The V end was cut by 1 base, the J end by 3 bases, with 6 bases between. The CDR3 runs 13 residues. Germline CDR1 SNHLY, CDR2 FYNNEI. DNA of the CDR3: TGTGCCAGCAGTGAAGGGACAGACTATGGCTACACCTTC. Translated, it gives CASSEGTDYGYTF.

V usage is TRBV5-1 and J usage is TRBJ2-7; 7 bases are shared with TRBD1. V was clipped by 3 bases and J by 2 bases; unmatched bases: 11. Per the germline V gene, CDR1 is SGHRS and CDR2 is YFSETQ. The CDR3 consists of 16 residues. The CDR3 protein is CASSSSTGEPAYEQYF. Here the CDR3 DNA reads TGCGCCAGCAGCTCTTCTACAGGGGAACCCGCCTACGAGCAGTACTTC. The full variable domain, in which reference TRBV5-1 and TRBJ2-7 provide the parts outside the CDR3, is KAGVTQTPRYLIKTRGQQVTLSCSPISGHRSVSWYQQTPGQGLQFLFEYFSETQRNKGNFPGRFSGRQFSNSRSEMNVSTLELGDSALYLCASSSSTGEPAYEQYFGPGTRLTVT.